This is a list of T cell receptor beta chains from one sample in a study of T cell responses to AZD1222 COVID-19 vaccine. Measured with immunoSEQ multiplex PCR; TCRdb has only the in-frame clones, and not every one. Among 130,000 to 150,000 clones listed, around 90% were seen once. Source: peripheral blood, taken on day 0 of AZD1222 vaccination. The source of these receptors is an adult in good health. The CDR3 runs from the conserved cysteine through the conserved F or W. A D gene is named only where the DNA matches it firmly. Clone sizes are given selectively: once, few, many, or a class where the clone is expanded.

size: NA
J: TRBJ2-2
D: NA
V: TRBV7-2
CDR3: CASSLVRDTGELFF
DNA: TGTGCCAGCAGCTTAGTTCGGGACACCGGGGAGCTGTTTTTT

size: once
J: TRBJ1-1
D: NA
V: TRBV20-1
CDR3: CSASKDDRTEAFF
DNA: TGCAGTGCTAGTAAGGATGACAGGACCGAAGCTTTCTTT

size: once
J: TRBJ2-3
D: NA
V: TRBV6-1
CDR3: CASSEDRSTDTQYF
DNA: TGTGCCAGCAGTGAAGACAGGAGCACAGATACGCAGTATTTT

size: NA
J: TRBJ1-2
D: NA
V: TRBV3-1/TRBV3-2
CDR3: CASSQGGGGYTF
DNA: TGTGCCAGCAGCCAAGGGGGAGGCGGCTACACCTTC

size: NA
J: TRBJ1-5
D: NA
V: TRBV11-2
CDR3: CASSTQGDQPQHF
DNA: TGTGCCAGCAGCACACAGGGAGATCAGCCCCAGCATTTT

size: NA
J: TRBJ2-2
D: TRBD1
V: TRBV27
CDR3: CASSFDRGRTGELFF
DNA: TGTGCCAGCAGTTTTGACAGGGGGCGTACCGGGGAGCTGTTTTTT

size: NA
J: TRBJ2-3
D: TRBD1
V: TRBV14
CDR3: CASRPTGGWTDTQYF
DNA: TGTGCCAGCAGACCGACAGGGGGGTGGACAGATACGCAGTATTTT

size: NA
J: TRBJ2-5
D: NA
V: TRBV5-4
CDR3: CASSLVGAETQYF
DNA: TGTGCCAGCAGCTTGGTGGGGGCGGAGACCCAGTACTTC

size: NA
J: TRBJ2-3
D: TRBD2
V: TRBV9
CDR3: CASSGPARGFSSTDTQYF
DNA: TGTGCCAGCAGCGGCCCGGCGCGGGGGTTTTCTAGCACAGATACGCAGTATTTT

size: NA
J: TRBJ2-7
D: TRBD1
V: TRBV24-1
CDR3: CATSVTGGAGEQYF
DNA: TGTGCCACCAGCGTGACAGGGGGCGCGGGGGAGCAGTACTTC

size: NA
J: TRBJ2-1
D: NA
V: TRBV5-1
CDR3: CASSLALGLGNEQFF
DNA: TGCGCCAGCAGCTTGGCTTTGGGTCTCGGCAATGAGCAGTTCTTC

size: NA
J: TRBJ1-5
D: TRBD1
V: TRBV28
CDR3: CASRQGYQPQHF
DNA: TGTGCCAGCAGACAGGGGTATCAGCCCCAGCATTTT

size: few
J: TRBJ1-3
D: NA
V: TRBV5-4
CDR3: CASSPGGTGNTIYF
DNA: TGTGCCAGCAGCCCGGGGGGGACTGGAAACACCATATATTTT

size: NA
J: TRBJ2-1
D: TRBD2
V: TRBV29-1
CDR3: CSVTRTSGYNEQFF
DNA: TGCAGCGTTACCCGGACTAGCGGATACAATGAGCAGTTCTTC

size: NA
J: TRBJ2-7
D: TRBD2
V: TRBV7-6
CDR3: CASSLRTSGGLSYEQYF
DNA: TGTGCCAGCAGCCTCAGGACTAGCGGGGGCCTCTCCTACGAGCAGTACTTC

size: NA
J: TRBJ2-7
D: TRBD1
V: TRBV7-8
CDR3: CASSGRDRGSYEQYF
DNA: TGTGCCAGCAGCGGTCGGGACAGGGGCTCCTACGAGCAGTACTTC

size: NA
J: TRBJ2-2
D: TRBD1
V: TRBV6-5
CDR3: CASSYSRTGLAGELFF
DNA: TGTGCCAGCAGTTACTCCAGGACAGGGTTGGCCGGGGAGCTGTTTTTT

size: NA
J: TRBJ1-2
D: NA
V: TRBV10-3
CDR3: CAIRAAGRINYGYTF
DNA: TGTGCCATCAGGGCCGCGGGACGGATTAACTATGGCTACACCTTC

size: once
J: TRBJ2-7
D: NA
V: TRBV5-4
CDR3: CASSAGTLYEQYF
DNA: TGTGCCAGCAGCGCCGGGACCTTATACGAGCAGTACTTC

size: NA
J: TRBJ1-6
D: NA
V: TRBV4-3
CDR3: CASSQGRGDSPLHF
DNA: TGCGCCAGCAGCCAAGGCAGGGGCGATTCACCCCTCCACTTT

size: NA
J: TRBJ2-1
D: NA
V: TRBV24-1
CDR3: CATSDLNTNEQFF
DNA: TGTGCCACCAGTGATTTGAATACCAATGAGCAGTTCTTC

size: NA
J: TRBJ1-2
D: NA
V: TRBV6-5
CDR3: CASSPATTARYGYTF
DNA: TGTGCCAGCAGTCCGGCTACGACAGCTAGGTATGGCTACACCTTC

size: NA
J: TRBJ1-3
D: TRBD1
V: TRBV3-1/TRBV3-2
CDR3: CASSHLDRAGNTIYF
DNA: TGTGCCAGCAGCCATCTCGACAGGGCTGGAAACACCATATATTTT

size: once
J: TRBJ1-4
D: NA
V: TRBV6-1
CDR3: CASSDWTGSDEKLFF
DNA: TGTGCCAGCAGTGATTGGACCGGGTCCGATGAAAAACTGTTTTTT

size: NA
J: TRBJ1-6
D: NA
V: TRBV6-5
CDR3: CASSRGSRGYSPLHF
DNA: TGTGCCAGCAGCAGAGGAAGTCGGGGCTATTCACCCCTCCACTTT

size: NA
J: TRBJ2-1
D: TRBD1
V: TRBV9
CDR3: CASSGSAGQGALNEQFF
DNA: TGTGCCAGCAGCGGTAGCGCCGGACAGGGGGCTCTCAATGAGCAGTTCTTC

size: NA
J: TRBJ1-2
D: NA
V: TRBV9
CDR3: CASSVEVRTANYGYTF
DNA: TGTGCCAGCAGCGTAGAGGTCCGGACTGCGAACTATGGCTACACCTTC

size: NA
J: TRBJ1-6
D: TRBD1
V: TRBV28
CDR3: CATDRGNSYNSPLHF
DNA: TGTGCCACGGACAGGGGAAACTCCTATAATTCACCCCTCCACTTT

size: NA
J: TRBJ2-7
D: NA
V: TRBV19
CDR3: CASRFRDTSYEQYF
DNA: TGTGCCAGTAGATTCCGCGACACCTCCTACGAGCAGTACTTC

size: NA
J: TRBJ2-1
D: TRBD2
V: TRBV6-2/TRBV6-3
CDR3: CASSGQRGALNEQFF
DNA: TGTGCCAGCAGTGGGCAGCGGGGGGCCCTCAATGAGCAGTTCTTC

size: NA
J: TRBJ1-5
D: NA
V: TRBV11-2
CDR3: CASSLDRGQPQHF
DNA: TGTGCCAGCAGCTTAGATCGGGGTCAGCCCCAGCATTTT

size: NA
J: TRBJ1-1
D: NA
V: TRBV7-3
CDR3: CASSLYREAEAFF
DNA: TGTGCCAGCAGCCTCTACAGGGAAGCTGAAGCTTTCTTT

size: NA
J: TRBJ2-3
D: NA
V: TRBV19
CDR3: CASKRIGGGADTQYF
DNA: TGTGCCAGTAAGAGGATAGGAGGGGGCGCGGATACGCAGTATTTT

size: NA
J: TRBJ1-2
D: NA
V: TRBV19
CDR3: CASYGYGYTF
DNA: TGTGCCAGTTATGGCTATGGCTACACCTTC

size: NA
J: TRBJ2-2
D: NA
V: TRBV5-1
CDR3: CASSTTSHANTGELFF
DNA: TGCGCCAGCAGCACCACTAGCCACGCTAACACCGGGGAGCTGTTTTTT

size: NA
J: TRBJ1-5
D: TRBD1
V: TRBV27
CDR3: CASSLVRGGQPQHF
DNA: TGTGCCAGCAGTTTAGTCAGGGGGGGTCAGCCCCAGCATTTT

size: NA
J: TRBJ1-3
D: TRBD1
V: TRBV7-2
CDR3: CAIGTGVSGNTIYF
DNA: TGTGCCATTGGGACAGGGGTTTCTGGAAACACCATATATTTT

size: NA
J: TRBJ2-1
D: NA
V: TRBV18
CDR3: CASSPRRDYNEQFF
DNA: TGTGCCAGCTCACCAAGGCGGGATTACAATGAGCAGTTCTTC

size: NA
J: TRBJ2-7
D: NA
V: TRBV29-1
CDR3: CSVAGTGEQYF
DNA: TGCAGCGTTGCCGGGACGGGCGAGCAGTACTTC

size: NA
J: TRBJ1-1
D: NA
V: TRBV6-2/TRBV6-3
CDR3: CASSYGQGWNTEAFF
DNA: TGTGCCAGCAGTTACGGTCAGGGCTGGAACACTGAAGCTTTCTTT

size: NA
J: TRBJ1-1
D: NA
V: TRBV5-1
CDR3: CASWPTGTEAFF
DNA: TGCGCCAGCTGGCCGACAGGAACAGAAGCTTTCTTT

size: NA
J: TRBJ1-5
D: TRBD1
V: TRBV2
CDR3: CASIMDRGGNQPQHF
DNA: TGTGCCAGCATAATGGACAGGGGCGGCAATCAGCCCCAGCATTTT

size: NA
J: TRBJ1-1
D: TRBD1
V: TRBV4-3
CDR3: CASSQDLPGGFLTNAEAFF
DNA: TGCGCCAGCAGCCAAGATCTGCCAGGGGGCTTCCTTACCAACGCTGAAGCTTTCTTT

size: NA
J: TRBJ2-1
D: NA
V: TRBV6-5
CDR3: CASSRAGLGNEQFF
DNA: TGTGCCAGCAGCCGCGCGGGTCTGGGTAATGAGCAGTTCTTC

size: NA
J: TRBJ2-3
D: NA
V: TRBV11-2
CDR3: CASSSQEYTQYF
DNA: TGTGCCAGCAGCTCACAGGAGTATACGCAGTATTTT

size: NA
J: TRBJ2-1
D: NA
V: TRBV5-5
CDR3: CASSLGHYNEQFF
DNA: TGTGCCAGCAGCTTGGGGCACTACAATGAGCAGTTCTTC

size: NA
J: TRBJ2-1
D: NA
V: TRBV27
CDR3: CASSAYIGGLEQFF
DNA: TGTGCCAGCAGTGCCTACATCGGGGGGCTTGAGCAGTTCTTC

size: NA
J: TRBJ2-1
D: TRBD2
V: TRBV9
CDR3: CASSVGSSGGALGSYNEQFF
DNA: TGTGCCAGCAGCGTGGGGTCCAGCGGGGGTGCCCTGGGCTCCTACAATGAGCAGTTCTTC

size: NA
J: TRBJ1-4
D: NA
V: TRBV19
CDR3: CASSIDRGATNEKLFF
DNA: TGTGCCAGTAGTATAGATAGGGGAGCAACTAATGAAAAACTGTTTTTT

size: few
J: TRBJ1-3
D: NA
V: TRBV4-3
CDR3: CASSQESYSGNTIYF
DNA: TGCGCCAGCAGCCAAGAAAGTTACTCTGGAAACACCATATATTTT

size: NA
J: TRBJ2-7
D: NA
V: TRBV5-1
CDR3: CASSSQGGSPYEQYF
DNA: TGCGCCAGCAGCTCCCAGGGTGGGAGCCCCTACGAGCAGTACTTC

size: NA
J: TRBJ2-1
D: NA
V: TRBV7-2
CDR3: CASSLQPGDNEQFF
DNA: TGTGCCAGCAGCTTACAGCCAGGGGACAATGAGCAGTTCTTC

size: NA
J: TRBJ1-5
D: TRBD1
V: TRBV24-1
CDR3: CATSEQGFRNQPQHF
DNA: TGTGCCACCAGTGAACAGGGGTTTCGTAATCAGCCCCAGCATTTT

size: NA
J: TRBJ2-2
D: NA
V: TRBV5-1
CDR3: CASGEGAGELFF
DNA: TGCGCCAGCGGCGAAGGGGCCGGGGAGCTGTTTTTT

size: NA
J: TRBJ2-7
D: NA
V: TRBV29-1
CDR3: CSAAEGSSYEQYF
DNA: TGCAGCGCTGCCGAGGGAAGCTCCTACGAGCAGTACTTC

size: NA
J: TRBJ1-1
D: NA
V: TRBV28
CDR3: CASSLFGRMNTEAFF
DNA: TGTGCCAGCAGTTTATTTGGCCGTATGAACACTGAAGCTTTCTTT

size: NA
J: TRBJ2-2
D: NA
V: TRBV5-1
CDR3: CASSLVAGADTGELFF
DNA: TGCGCCAGCAGCTTGGTGGCAGGGGCCGACACCGGGGAGCTGTTTTTT

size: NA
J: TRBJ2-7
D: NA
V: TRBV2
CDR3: CASRKGYDEQYF
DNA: TGTGCCAGCAGAAAGGGGTACGACGAGCAGTACTTC